The clone carrying this TCR beta chain was seen a handful of times. CDR1 is KGHDR and CDR2 is SFDVKD in the germline V gene. The CDR3 is made up of 17 amino acids. The junction had 2 bases not matched to a gene; V was cut back by 2 bases and J by 2 bases. These data are taken from a study of glioma-infiltrating T cells. Amplification of TCR alpha and beta CDR3 regions from RNA used iRepertoire nested multiplex PCR. TCRdb analysed the multiplex PCR reads with MiXCR anew, one entry per CDR3 protein. This sample has 150,000 or so distinct CDR3 sequences; 30% to 40% occur once, and the top ten carry about 18%.

The sample consisted of glioma tissue, nonneoplastic brain tissue, or PBMCs (not recorded which). This sequence originates from a human donor with low-grade glioma or glioblastoma, undergoing nonglioma brain surgery, or in good health (not recorded which). The chain couples TRBV24-1 to TRBJ2-1, with TRBD2 matching 13 bases. CDR3 coding DNA: TGTGCCACCAGTGATTCAGGGACTAGCGGGACCTACAATGAGCAGTTCTTC. Translation: CATSDSGTSGTYNEQFF.